The 29 T cell receptor beta chains given below trace back to one sample, sequenced in a study of metastatic and nonmetastatic thyroid tumors. TCRdb ran MiXCR on the PCR reads. The table includes fewer than 5,000 clones, under 45% detected once. Among the patients, none had received any treatment before thyroid surgery. The sample taken for sequencing was adjacent normal tissue. These receptors originate from a male donor with papillary thyroid cancer or a benign thyroid nodule (not recorded which). Some clones in this sample may be carry-over from other donors' samples.

The chain uses TRBV6-4 and TRBJ1-3; the D is unclear. Per the germline V gene, CDR1 is MRHNA and CDR2 is SNTAGT. Trimming removed 2 bases from V and 3 bases from J, with 17 bases in between. This CDR3 region has 17 residues. DNA for the CDR3: TGTGCCAGCAGTGACCAGGCCAATCCTCAATATGGAAACACCATATATTTT. Protein sequence: CASSDQANPQYGNTIYF.

This clone was observed a handful of times. This rearrangement joins TRBV10-3 to TRBJ1-1; D gene uncertain. Trimming cost V 4 bases and J 2 bases, with 11 bases left between them. CDR1 and CDR2 (germline): ENHRY, SYGVKD. The length of the CDR3 is 14 residues. As DNA, the CDR3 is TGTGCCATCAGTGTGGCTGAGAAAAACACTGAAGCTTTCTTT. Protein: CAISVAEKNTEAFF.

For the CDR3, the DNA is TGTGCCAGCAGTTTCAGCTTTAGCAATCAGCCCCAGCATTTT. Its protein is CASSFSFSNQPQHF. V is TRBV6-1 and J is TRBJ1-5; D call uncertain. This CDR3 has 14 residues. The germline CDR1 and CDR2 sequences are MNHNS and SASEGT. Trimming removed 5 bases from V and 0 bases from J, with 8 bases in between.

This clone was recorded a few times. The chain uses TRBV6-2 or TRBV6-3 and TRBJ1-2; 9 nucleotides align to TRBD1. The CDR3 is 17 amino acids. CDR1 is MNHEY, CDR2 SVGEGT, per germline. After removal of 0 bases from V and 7 bases from J, the junction contained 12 bases not matched to a gene. In DNA form, the CDR3 reads TGTGCCAGCAGTTACTCCGGGACAGGGAATAGGAGGGGTGGCTACACCTTC. It yields the protein CASSYSGTGNRRGGYTF.

In this sample, this clone turned up many times. The chain is built from TRBV10-3 and TRBJ2-1; possible D gene TRBD1, 6 bases. The V gene's germline CDR1 is ENHRY and CDR2 SYGVKD. This CDR3 is built from 14 residues. V was pared by 9 bases and J by 6 bases, with 18 bases between. The CDR3: CAMGAAGLSNEQFF. The CDR3 coding sequence is TGTGCCATGGGGGCCGCAGGGTTGAGCAATGAGCAGTTCTTC.

This clone appeared many times. This chain connects TRBV28 to TRBJ2-7; either TRBD1 or TRBD2 may supply D (6 bases each). The CDR3 has 14 amino acids. The V and J ends lost 7 bases and 7 bases respectively, with 20 bases between them. Germline CDR1 reads MDHEN; CDR2 reads SYDVKM. The CDR3 DNA follows: TGTGCCAGCACTCTGGGGGGCGGCCTACTGGAGCAGTACTTC. Protein sequence: CASTLGGGLLEQYF.

This clone was counted ten times or more. The chain combines TRBV6-1 with TRBJ1-2; unclear D gene. The CDR3 totals 15 residues. The V gene's germline CDR1 is MNHNS and CDR2 SASEGT. Deletions cut 6 bases from V and 5 bases from J, with 19 bases between. The CDR3 protein is CASRDHGQRGYGYTF. CDR3 sequence (DNA): TGTGCCAGCAGAGACCATGGGCAACGCGGATATGGCTACACCTTC.

This clone was found a few times. The J gene is TRBJ1-1, the V gene TRBV6-1; no clear D. CDR3 length: 14 residues. CDR1 and CDR2 (germline): MNHNS, SASEGT. V gave up 6 bases and J gave up 7 bases, with 18 bases separating them. CDR3 protein: CASRPGRNLFEAFF. The CDR3, as DNA: TGTGCCAGCAGACCCGGACGTAACCTCTTTGAAGCTTTCTTT.

The chain has TRBV20-1 and TRBJ2-3; D remains ambiguous. The germline V gene encodes CDR1 DFQATT and CDR2 SNEGSKA (reference sequence). CDR3 length equals 14 residues. The V gene lost 5 bases and the J gene lost 0 bases, with 12 bases spanning the gap. The chain's CDR3 is CSAPAQASTDTQYF. The CDR3 DNA is TGCAGTGCTCCTGCTCAGGCTAGCACAGATACGCAGTATTTT.

This clone has just a few counts. One end of the junction does not line up with germline, which may come from a read error. The chain employs TRBV6-2 or TRBV6-3 and TRBJ2-7; D is undetermined. The CDR3 spans 16 residues. Germline CDR1 and CDR2: MNHEY and SVGEGT. CDR3 sequence reads: CAISYSMVSGDYEQYF. The CDR3 DNA reads as TGTGCCATCAGTTACTCGATGGTCTCGGGTGACTACGAGCAGTACTTC.

This chain connects TRBV9 to TRBJ2-1; D could derive from TRBD1 or TRBD2 (5 bases each). The CDR3 contains 15 residues. The V gene's germline CDR1 is SGDLS and CDR2 YYNGEE. Trimming removed 3 bases at V and 2 bases at J, with 12 bases between. Written as DNA, the CDR3 is TGTGCCAGCAGCGCTCGGGACGCAGCCTACAATGAGCAGTTCTTC. Translating gives CASSARDAAYNEQFF.

The chain couples TRBV20-1 to TRBJ2-1; D unresolved. V lost 1 base to trimming and J lost 5 bases, with 15 bases between them. The germline V gene encodes CDR1 DFQATT and CDR2 SNEGSKA (reference sequence). The CDR3 extends over 15 amino acids. Here the CDR3 reads CSARGPLAANNEQFF. In DNA form, the CDR3 reads TGCAGTGCTAGAGGCCCTTTGGCGGCCAACAATGAGCAGTTCTTC.

The chain carries TRBV11-2 and TRBJ2-5, with TRBD2 identical over 7 bases. V gave up 0 bases and J gave up 4 bases; unmatched junction bases: 5. There are 15 residues in the CDR3. Looked up from germline, CDR1 is SGHAT and CDR2 is FQNNGV. CDR3 DNA sequence: TGTGCCAGCAGCTTAGAAACTAGCGATCGAGAGACCCAGTACTTC. Its translation: CASSLETSDRETQYF.

The chain links TRBV24-1 to TRBJ2-7; D is possibly TRBD1 (6 bases). Per the germline V gene, CDR1 is KGHDR and CDR2 is SFDVKD. The CDR3 spans 13 residues. V dropped 7 bases and J dropped 4 bases, with 13 bases sitting between them. The CDR3 DNA reads TGTGCCACCAGACGGTGGGGGCAATACGAGCAGTACTTC. This encodes CATRRWGQYEQYF.

The chain carries TRBV6-1 and TRBJ1-5; D might be TRBD1 (6 bases). The CDR3 is 14 amino acids. The V gene lost 7 bases and the J gene lost 3 bases, with 13 bases spanning the gap. Per the germline V gene, CDR1 is MNHNS and CDR2 is SASEGT. The CDR3 protein is CASTLDRINQPQHF. CDR3 coding DNA: TGTGCCAGCACCCTAGACAGGATCAATCAGCCCCAGCATTTT.

The chain combines TRBV5-5 with TRBJ1-2, with D perhaps TRBD1 (5 bases). V gave up 5 bases and J gave up 4 bases, with 15 bases separating them. CDR3 size: 14 residues. Germline assignment: CDR1 SGHKS and CDR2 YYEKEE (reference sequence). The CDR3 reads CASRPVGQSYGYTF. The CDR3 bases are TGTGCCAGCAGGCCGGTGGGGCAGAGCTATGGCTACACCTTC.

V usage is TRBV11-2 and J usage is TRBJ2-7; TRBD1 agrees at 8 bases. CDR1 SGHAT and CDR2 FQNNGV come from the germline V gene. The ends lost 0 bases at V and 2 bases at J; junction bases unmatched: 6. This CDR3 has 16 residues. CDR3 loop: CASSLDSGQGTYEQYF. The CDR3 DNA sequence: TGTGCCAGCAGCTTAGACTCCGGACAGGGCACCTACGAGCAGTACTTC.

The DNA of the CDR3 is TGTGCCAGCAGTAAATCGGGGGACACTGAAGCTTTCTTT. It translates to CASSKSGDTEAFF. V is TRBV28 and J is TRBJ1-1, with TRBD1 as a possible D gene (5 bases). Germline V gene sequence: CDR1 MDHEN, CDR2 SYDVKM. This CDR3 comprises 13 residues. Trimming removed 5 bases at V and 3 bases at J, with 10 bases between.

The chain uses TRBV30 and TRBJ1-3; D is uncertain. V was shortened by 4 bases and J by 3 bases, with 13 bases between the two germline ends. The germline V gene has CDR1 GTSNPN and CDR2 SVGIG (reference sequence). This CDR3 contains 14 residues. CDR3: CAWNGGWVGNTIYF. The CDR3 region has the DNA TGTGCCTGGAACGGAGGGTGGGTTGGAAACACCATATATTTT.

This chain joins TRBV5-8 and TRBJ2-1; possibly TRBD1 or TRBD2 for D (5 bases each). V lost 5 bases to trimming and J lost 13 bases, with 10 bases between them. The CDR3 has 10 amino acids. Germline V gene lookup returns CDR1 SGHTS and CDR2 YDEGEE. The CDR3 reads CASRGRQQFF. In DNA form, the CDR3 reads TGTGCCAGCAGGGGACGCCAACAGTTCTTC.

This clone appeared a few times. V gene TRBV5-1 combines with J gene TRBJ1-1; no definite D call. Per the germline V gene, CDR1 is SGHRS and CDR2 is YFSETQ. This CDR3 comprises 15 residues. V was shortened by 0 bases and J by 6 bases, with 15 bases between the two germline ends. In DNA form, the CDR3 reads TGCGCCAGCAGCTTGGATATGGGCAACCGACCTGAAGCTTTCTTT. Amino acid sequence: CASSLDMGNRPEAFF.

This clone has just a few counts. The genes are TRBV6-2 or TRBV6-3 and TRBJ2-7, with D unclear. Germline CDR1 is MNHEY and CDR2 is SVGEGT. The V and J ends lost 5 bases and 2 bases respectively, with 10 bases between them. This CDR3 is built from 13 residues. The CDR3 nucleotides are TGTGCCAGCAGTCCGACATCCCCCTACGAGCAGTACTTC. It encodes CASSPTSPYEQYF.

The J gene is TRBJ1-6, the V gene TRBV20-1; no definite D call. Trimming removed 6 bases at V and 7 bases at J, with 10 bases between. Germline CDR1 reads DFQATT; CDR2 reads SNEGSKA (reference sequence). The CDR3 covers 12 residues. CDR3 DNA: TGCAGTGCCGGTAGGACCAATTCACCCCTCCACTTT. Translating it yields CSAGRTNSPLHF.

The chain links TRBV19 to TRBJ1-2; D is ambiguous. Trimming left V 3 bases short and J 6 bases short, with 11 bases between. Germline V gene data show CDR1 as LNHDA and CDR2 as SQIVND (reference sequence). The CDR3 has 13 amino acids. In DNA form, the CDR3 reads TGTGCCAGTAGTATGGGGTGGACGGATGGCTACACCTTC. This codes for CASSMGWTDGYTF.

This clone was recorded a few times. The chain uses TRBV12-3 or TRBV12-4 and TRBJ2-7, with 8 bases that match TRBD1. This CDR3 region has 15 residues. V gave up 6 bases and J gave up 6 bases; unmatched junction bases: 13. CDR3 sequence (DNA): TGTGCCAGCAGAGGGGGGACAGGAGGGACGGCCGAGCAGTACTTC. It encodes CASRGGTGGTAEQYF.

The chain joins TRBV20-1 to TRBJ2-7; D is possibly TRBD1 or TRBD2 (5 bases each). CDR3 size: 14 residues. The V gene lost 4 bases and the J gene lost 1 base, with 14 bases spanning the gap. The germline V gene has CDR1 DFQATT and CDR2 SNEGSKA (reference sequence). For the CDR3, the DNA is TGCAGTGCTACGGGGACGGACGCTTCCTACGAGCAGTACTTC. This translates into CSATGTDASYEQYF.

The gene calls are TRBV11-2 and TRBJ2-1; D may match TRBD1 or TRBD2 (5 bases each). Per germline, CDR1 SGHAT and CDR2 FQNNGV. This CDR3 has 14 amino acids. Trimming cost V 2 bases and J 8 bases, with 13 bases left between them. The CDR3, as DNA: TGTGCCAGCAGCTTATTTGCGACAGCGGATGAGCAGTTCTTC. This sequence encodes CASSLFATADEQFF.

This clone is deemed medium-sized. V is TRBV9 and J is TRBJ2-7; possible D gene TRBD1, 6 bases. Per the germline V gene, CDR1 is SGDLS and CDR2 is YYNGEE. V was pared by 5 bases and J by 5 bases, with 8 bases between. The CDR3 extends over 11 amino acids. The CDR3 is CASSPGDEQYF. The CDR3 DNA is TGTGCCAGCAGTCCAGGGGACGAGCAGTACTTC.

The chain employs TRBV5-1 and TRBJ2-2; 9 bases agree with TRBD2. Per germline, CDR1 SGHRS and CDR2 YFSETQ. The CDR3 has 15 amino acids. With 2 bases clipped from V and 8 bases from J, the junction kept 7 bases outside the gene matches. CDR3 sequence: CASSFLAGRKGELFF. The CDR3 DNA reads TGCGCCAGCAGCTTCCTAGCGGGACGAAAAGGGGAGCTGTTTTTT. Using reference TRBV5-1 and TRBJ2-2 for the parts outside the CDR3, the full variable domain is KAGVTQTPRYLIKTRGQQVTLSCSPISGHRSVSWYQQTPGQGLQFLFEYFSETQRNKGNFPGRFSGRQFSNSRSEMNVSTLELGDSALYLCASSFLAGRKGELFFGEGSRLTVL.